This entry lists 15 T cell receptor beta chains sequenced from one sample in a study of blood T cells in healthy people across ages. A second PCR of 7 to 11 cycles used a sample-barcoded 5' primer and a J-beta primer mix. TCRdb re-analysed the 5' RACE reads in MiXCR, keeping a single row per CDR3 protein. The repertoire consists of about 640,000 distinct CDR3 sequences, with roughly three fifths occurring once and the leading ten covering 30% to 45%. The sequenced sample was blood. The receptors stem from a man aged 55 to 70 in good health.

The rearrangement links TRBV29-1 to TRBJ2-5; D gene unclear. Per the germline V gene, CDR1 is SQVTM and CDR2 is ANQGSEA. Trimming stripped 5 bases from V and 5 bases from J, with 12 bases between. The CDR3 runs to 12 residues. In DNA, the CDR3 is TGCAGCGTTTACTCCTTCCGGGAGACCCAGTACTTC. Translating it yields CSVYSFRETQYF.

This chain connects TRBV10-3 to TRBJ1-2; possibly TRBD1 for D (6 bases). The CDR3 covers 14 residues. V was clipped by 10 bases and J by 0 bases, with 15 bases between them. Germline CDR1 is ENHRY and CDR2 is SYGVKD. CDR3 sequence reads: CATTRDTTNYGYTF. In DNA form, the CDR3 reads TGTGCCACCACCCGGGACACGACTAACTATGGCTACACCTTC.

The chain's CDR3 is CAISQRGITDTQYF. The CDR3 region has the DNA TGTGCCATCAGCCAGCGGGGCATCACAGATACGCAGTATTTT. The chain combines TRBV10-3 with TRBJ2-3; 7 nucleotides agree with TRBD2. This CDR3 is 14 amino acids long. Germline V gene sequence: CDR1 ENHRY, CDR2 SYGVKD. The V and J ends lost 6 bases and 2 bases, in that order; junction bases with no gene match: 5.

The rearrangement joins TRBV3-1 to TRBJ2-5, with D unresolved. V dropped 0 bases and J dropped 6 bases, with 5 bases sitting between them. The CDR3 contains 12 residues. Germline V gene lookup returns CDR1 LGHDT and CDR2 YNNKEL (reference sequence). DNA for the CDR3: TGTGCCAGCAGCCAAGATTATCAGACCCAGTACTTC. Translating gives CASSQDYQTQYF.

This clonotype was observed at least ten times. The CDR3 region has the DNA TGTGCCAGCAGCGGGTGGCTGGGGCTGGAGACCCAGTACTTC. Translating it yields CASSGWLGLETQYF. The chain employs TRBV9 and TRBJ2-5; weak D call: TRBD1 (5 bases). Per the germline V gene, CDR1 is SGDLS and CDR2 is YYNGEE. Trimming stripped 3 bases from V and 5 bases from J, with 14 bases between. The CDR3 length is 14 residues.

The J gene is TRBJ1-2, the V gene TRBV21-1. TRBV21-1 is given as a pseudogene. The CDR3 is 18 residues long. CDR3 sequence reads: CASSKEEVRKRANYGYTF. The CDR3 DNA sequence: TGTGCCAGCAGCAAAGAGGAGGTCAGGAAGAGGGCTAACTATGGCTACACCTTC.

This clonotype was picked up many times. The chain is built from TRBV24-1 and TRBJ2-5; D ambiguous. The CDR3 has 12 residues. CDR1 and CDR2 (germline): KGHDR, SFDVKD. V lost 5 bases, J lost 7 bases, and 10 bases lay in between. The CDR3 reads CATSVRSGTQYF. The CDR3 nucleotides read TGTGCCACCAGTGTACGTTCCGGGACCCAGTACTTC.

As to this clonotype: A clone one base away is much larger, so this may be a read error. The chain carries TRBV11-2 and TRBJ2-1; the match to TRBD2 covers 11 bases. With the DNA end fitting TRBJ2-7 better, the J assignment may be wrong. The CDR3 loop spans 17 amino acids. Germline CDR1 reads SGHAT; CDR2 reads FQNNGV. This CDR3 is CASSSLTSGTSYNEQYF. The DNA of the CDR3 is TGTGCCAGCAGCTCCCTGACTAGCGGGACCTCCTACAATGAGCAGTACTTC.

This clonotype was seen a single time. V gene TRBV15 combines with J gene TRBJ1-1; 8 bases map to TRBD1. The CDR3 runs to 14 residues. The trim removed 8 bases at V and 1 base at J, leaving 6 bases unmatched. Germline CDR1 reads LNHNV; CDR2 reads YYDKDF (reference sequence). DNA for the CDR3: TGTGCCACCCAGGGGGACAGGCCGAACACTGAAGCTTTCTTT. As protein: CATQGDRPNTEAFF. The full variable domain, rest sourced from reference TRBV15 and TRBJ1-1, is DAMVIQNPRYQVTQFGKPVTLSCSQTLNHNVMYWYQQKSSQAPKLLFHYYDKDFNNEADTPDNFQSRRPNTSFCFLDIRSPGLGDTAMYLCATQGDRPNTEAFFGQGTRLTVV.

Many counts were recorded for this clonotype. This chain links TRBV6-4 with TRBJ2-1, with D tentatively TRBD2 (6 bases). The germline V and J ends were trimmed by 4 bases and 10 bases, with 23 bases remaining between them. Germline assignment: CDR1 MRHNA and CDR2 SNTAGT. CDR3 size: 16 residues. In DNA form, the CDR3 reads TGTGCCAGCAGTGCCTTTGGCGGGGCCTGGGTGCCGGAGCAGTTCTTC. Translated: CASSAFGGAWVPEQFF.

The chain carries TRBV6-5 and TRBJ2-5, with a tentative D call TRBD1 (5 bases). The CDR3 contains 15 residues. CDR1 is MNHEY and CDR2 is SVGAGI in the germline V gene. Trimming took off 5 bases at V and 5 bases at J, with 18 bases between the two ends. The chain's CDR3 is CASSPDTDPGETQYF. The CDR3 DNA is TGTGCCAGCAGTCCAGACACCGATCCAGGGGAGACCCAGTACTTC.

The CDR3 spells CASSYRVGASTDTQYF. The CDR3 DNA reads as TGTGCCAGCAGTTACAGGGTAGGGGCTAGCACAGATACGCAGTATTTT. The chain is built from TRBV6-5 and TRBJ2-3, with a possible D match to TRBD1 (5 bases). Germline V gene sequence: CDR1 MNHEY, CDR2 SVGAGI. The CDR3 consists of 16 residues. Trimming removed 2 bases at V and 0 bases at J, with 12 bases between.

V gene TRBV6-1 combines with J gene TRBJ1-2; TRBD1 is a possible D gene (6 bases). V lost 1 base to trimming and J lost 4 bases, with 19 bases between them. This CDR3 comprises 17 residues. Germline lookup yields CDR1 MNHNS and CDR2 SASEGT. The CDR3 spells CASSEEQGPPGPYGYTF. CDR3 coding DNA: TGTGCCAGCAGTGAAGAGCAGGGGCCGCCCGGGCCCTATGGCTACACCTTC.

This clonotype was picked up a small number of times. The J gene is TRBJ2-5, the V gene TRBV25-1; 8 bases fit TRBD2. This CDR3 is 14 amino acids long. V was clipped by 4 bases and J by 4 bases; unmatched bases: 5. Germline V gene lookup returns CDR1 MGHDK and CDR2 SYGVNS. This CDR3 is CASSVIGTRETQYF. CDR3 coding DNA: TGTGCCAGCAGTGTGATCGGGACTAGAGAGACCCAGTACTTC.

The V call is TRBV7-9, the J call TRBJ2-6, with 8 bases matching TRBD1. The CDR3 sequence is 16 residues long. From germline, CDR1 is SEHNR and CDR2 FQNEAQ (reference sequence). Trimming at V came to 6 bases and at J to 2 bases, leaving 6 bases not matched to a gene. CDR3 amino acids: CASSWTGSPGANVLTF. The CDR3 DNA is TGTGCCAGCAGTTGGACAGGGTCGCCTGGGGCCAACGTCCTGACTTTC.